A single sample gave rise to the 2 T cell receptor beta chains below, sequenced in a study of CXCR3-negative and CXCR3-positive naive CD8 T cells. General study points: Comparison of naive cells showed more hydrophobic TRB CDR3s in CXCR3-positive than in CXCR3-negative naive cells.

Libraries of TRB cDNA were made by 5' RACE and carried UMIs. TCRdb reanalyzed the 5' RACE reads and collapses them to one entry per CDR3 protein, without DNA. Here the sample table reports roughly 59,000 distinct CDR3 sequences. These receptors have no known antigen. The material sequenced was naive CXCR3+ CD8+ T cells from blood. This sample's subset: CD45RO-CCR7+CD27+CD95- naive CD8+ T cells expressing CXCR3 (TNR3+). These receptors originate from a human donor in good health. Some clones in this sample may be carry-over from other donors' samples.

This sequence joins TRBV7-9 and TRBJ1-1; TCRdb lists TRBD1, though no DNA is available to test this call. The CDR3 length is 15 residues. The germline V gene encodes CDR1 SEHNR and CDR2 FQNEAQ (reference sequence). CDR3 sequence reads: CASSPVTGMNTEAFF.

This chain uses TRBV5-6 with TRBJ2-7; TCRdb indicates TRBD1, and absent DNA this call remains unverified. The CDR3 covers 14 residues. Germline V gene lookup returns CDR1 SGHDT and CDR2 YYEEEE. The CDR3 spells CASSLFGGTYEQYF.